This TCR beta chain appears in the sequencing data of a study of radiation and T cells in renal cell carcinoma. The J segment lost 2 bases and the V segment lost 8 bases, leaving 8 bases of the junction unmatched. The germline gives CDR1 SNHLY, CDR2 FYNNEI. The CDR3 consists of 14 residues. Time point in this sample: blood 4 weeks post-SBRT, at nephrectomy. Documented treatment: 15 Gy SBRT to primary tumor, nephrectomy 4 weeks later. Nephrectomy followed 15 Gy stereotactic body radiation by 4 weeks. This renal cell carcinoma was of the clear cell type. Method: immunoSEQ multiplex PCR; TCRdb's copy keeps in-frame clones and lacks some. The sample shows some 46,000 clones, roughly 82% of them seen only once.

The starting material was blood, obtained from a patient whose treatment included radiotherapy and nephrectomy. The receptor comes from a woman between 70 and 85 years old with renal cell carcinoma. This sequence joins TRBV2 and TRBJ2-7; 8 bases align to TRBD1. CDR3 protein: CASGGTGEAYEQYF. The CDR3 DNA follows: TGTGCCAGCGGTGGGACAGGCGAAGCCTACGAGCAGTACTTC.